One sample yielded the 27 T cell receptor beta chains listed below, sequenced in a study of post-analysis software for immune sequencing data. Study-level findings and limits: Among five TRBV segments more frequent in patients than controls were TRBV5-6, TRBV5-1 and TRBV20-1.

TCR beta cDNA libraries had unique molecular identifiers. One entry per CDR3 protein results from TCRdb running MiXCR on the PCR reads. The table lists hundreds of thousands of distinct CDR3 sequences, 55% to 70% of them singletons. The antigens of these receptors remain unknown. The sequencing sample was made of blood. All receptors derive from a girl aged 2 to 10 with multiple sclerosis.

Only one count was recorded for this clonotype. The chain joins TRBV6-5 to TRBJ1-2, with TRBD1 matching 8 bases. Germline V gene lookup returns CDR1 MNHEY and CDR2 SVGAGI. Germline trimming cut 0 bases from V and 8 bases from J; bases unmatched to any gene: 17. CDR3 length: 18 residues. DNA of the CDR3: TGTGCCAGCAGTTACTCGAAGGAAACGGGCAGGGGGCGTTGGGGCTACACCTTC. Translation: CASSYSKETGRGRWGYTF.

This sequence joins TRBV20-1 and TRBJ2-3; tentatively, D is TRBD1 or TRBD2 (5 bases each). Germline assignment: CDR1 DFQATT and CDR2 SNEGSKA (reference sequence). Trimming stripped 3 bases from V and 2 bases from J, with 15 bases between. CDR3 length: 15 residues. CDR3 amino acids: CSASGALVDTDTQYF. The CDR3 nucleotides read TGCAGTGCTAGTGGGGCACTAGTGGACACAGATACGCAGTATTTT.

The DNA for the CDR3 is TGTGCCAGCAGCACCATATGGGAGGATAGAGATACGCAGTATTTT. Encoded protein: CASSTIWEDRDTQYF. V usage is TRBV3-1 and J usage is TRBJ2-3, with D possibly being TRBD2 (6 bases). V was pared by 5 bases and J by 5 bases, with 17 bases between. The CDR3 has 15 amino acids. CDR1 is LGHDT, CDR2 YNNKEL, per germline (reference sequence).

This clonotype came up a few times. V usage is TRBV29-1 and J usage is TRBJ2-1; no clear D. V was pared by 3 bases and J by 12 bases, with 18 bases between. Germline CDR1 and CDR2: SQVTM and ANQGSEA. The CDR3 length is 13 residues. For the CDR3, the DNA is TGCAGCGTTGACCTCACGACCCACGAAGTGCAGTTCTTC. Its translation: CSVDLTTHEVQFF.

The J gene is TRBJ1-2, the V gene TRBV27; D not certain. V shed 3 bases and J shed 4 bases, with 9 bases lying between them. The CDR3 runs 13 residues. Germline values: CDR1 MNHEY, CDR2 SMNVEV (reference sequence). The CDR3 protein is CASSFDKLYGYTF. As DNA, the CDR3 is TGTGCCAGCAGTTTCGACAAACTCTATGGCTACACCTTC.

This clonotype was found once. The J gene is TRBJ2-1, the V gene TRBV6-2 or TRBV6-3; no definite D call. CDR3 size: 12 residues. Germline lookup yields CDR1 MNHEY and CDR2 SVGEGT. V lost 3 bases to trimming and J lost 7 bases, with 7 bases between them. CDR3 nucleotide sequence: TGTGCCAGCAGTTATGGGTGGAATGAGCAGTTCTTC. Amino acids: CASSYGWNEQFF.

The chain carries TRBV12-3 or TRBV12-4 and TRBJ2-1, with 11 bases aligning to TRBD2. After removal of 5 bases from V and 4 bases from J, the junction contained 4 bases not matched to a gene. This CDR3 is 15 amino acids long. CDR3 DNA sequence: TGTGCCAGCAGTGGGATAGCGGGAGGGTACAATGAGCAGTTCTTC. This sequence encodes CASSGIAGGYNEQFF.

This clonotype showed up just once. The CDR3, as DNA: TGTGCCAGCAGCCCAGATGGCGGGAGAGAGAGGGAGCAGTTCTTC. Its translation is CASSPDGGREREQFF. The V and J genes are TRBV12-3 or TRBV12-4 and TRBJ2-1; 7 positions match TRBD2. The CDR3 is 15 amino acids. V trimming: 6 bases; J trimming: 10 bases; junction bases outside the gene matches: 15.

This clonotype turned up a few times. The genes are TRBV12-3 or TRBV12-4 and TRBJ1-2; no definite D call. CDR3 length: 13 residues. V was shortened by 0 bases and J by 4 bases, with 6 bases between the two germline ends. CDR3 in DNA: TGTGCCAGCAGTTTAGCCGGCATCTATGGCTACACCTTC. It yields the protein CASSLAGIYGYTF.

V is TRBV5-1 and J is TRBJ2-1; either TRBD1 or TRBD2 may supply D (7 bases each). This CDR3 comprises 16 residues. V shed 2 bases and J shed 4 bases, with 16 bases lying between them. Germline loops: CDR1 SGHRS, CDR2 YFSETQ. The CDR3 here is CASSFATGEGYNEQFF. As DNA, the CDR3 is TGCGCCAGCAGCTTTGCCACAGGGGAGGGGTACAATGAGCAGTTCTTC.

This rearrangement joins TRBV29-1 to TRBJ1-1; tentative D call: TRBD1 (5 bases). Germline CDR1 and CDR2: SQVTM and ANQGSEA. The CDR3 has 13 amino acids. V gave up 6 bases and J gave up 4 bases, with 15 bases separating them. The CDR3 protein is CSVDLGGGTEAFF. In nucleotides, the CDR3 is TGCAGCGTCGACCTCGGGGGGGGCACTGAAGCTTTCTTT.

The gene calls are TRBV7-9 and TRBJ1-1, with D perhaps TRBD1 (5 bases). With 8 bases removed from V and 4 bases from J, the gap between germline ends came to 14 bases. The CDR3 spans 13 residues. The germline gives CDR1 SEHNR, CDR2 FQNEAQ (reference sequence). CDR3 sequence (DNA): TGTGCCAGCGGGGACGACGGCGTCACTGAAGCTTTCTTT. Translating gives CASGDDGVTEAFF.

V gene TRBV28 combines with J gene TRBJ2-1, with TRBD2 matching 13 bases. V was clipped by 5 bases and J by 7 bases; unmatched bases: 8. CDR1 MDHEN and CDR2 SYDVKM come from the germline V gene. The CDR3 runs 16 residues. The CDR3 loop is CASSPWTSGSWNEQFF. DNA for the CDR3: TGTGCCAGCAGTCCATGGACTAGCGGGAGTTGGAATGAGCAGTTCTTC.

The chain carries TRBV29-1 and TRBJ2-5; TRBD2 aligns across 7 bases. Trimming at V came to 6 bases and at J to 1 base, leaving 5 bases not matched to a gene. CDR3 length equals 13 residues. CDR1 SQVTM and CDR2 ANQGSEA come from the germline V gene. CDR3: CSVGSGTQETQYF. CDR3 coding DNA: TGCAGCGTGGGAAGCGGGACCCAAGAGACCCAGTACTTC. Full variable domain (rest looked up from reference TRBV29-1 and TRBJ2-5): SAVISQKPSRDICQRGTSLTIQCQVDSQVTMMFWYRQQPGQSLTLIATANQGSEATYESGFVIDKFPISRPNLTFSTLTVSNMSPEDSSIYLCSVGSGTQETQYFGPGTRLLVL.

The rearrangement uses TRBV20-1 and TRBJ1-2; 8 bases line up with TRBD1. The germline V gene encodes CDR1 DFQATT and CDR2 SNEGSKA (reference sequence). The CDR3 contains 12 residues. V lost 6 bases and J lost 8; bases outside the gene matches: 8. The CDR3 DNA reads TGCAGTGCCCCAGGACAGGGATGGGGCTACACCTTC. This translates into CSAPGQGWGYTF.

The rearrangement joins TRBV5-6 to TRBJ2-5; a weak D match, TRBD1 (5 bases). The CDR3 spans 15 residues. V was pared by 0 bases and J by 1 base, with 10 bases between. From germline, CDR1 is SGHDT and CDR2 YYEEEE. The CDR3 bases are TGTGCCAGCAGCTTGGCCGGAAGGGGCCAAGAGACCCAGTACTTC. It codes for CASSLAGRGQETQYF.

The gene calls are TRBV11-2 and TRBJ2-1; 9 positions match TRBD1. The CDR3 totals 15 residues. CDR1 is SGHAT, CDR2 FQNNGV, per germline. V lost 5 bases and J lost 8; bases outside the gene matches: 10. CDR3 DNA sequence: TGTGCCAGCAGCCGAGAGACAGGGGGTCAGCATGAGCAGTTCTTC. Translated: CASSRETGGQHEQFF.

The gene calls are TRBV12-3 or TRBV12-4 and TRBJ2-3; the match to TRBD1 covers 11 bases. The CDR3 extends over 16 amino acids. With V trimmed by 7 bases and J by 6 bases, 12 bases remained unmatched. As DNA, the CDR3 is TGTGCCAGCACCCGCTTAGGACAGGGGGCAATGGATACGCAGTATTTT. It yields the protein CASTRLGQGAMDTQYF.

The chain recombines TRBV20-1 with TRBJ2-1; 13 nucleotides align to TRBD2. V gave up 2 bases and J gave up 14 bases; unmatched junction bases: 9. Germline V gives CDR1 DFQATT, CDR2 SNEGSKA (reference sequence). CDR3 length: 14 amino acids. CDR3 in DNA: TGCAGTGCTAGATCGGGACTAGCGGGGCTAGTAGAGTTCTTC. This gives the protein CSARSGLAGLVEFF.

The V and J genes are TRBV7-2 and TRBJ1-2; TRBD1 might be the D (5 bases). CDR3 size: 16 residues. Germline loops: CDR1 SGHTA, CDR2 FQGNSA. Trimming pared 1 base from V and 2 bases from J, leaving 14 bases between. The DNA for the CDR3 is TGTGCCAGCAGCTTAGGAGGCAGGGAGAAGAACTATGGCTACACCTTC. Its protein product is CASSLGGREKNYGYTF.

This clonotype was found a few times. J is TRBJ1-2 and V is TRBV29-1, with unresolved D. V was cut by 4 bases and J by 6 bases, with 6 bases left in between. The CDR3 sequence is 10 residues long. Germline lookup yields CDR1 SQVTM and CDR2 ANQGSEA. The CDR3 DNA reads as TGCAGCGTTGTTGGCAATGGCTACACCTTC. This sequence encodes CSVVGNGYTF.

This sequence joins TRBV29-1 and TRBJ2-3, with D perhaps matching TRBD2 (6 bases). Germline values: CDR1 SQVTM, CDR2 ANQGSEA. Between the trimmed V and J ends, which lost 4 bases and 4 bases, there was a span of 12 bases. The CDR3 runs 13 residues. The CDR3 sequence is CSVVWWGADTQYF. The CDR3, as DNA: TGCAGCGTTGTCTGGTGGGGGGCAGATACGCAGTATTTT.

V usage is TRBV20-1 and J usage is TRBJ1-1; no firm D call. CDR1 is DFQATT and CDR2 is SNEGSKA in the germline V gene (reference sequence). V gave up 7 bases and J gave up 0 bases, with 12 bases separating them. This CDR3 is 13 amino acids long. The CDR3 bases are TGCAGTGTCAGCCTGGGGATGAACACTGAAGCTTTCTTT. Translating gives CSVSLGMNTEAFF.

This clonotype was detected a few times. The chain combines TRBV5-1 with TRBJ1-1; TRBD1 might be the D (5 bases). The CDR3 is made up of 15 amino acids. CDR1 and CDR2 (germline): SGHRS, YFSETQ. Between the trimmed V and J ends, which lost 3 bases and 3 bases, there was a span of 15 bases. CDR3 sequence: CASSWGPLKDTEAFF. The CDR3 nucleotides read TGCGCCAGCAGCTGGGGCCCACTAAAGGACACTGAAGCTTTCTTT. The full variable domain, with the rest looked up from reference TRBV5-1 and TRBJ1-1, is KAGVTQTPRYLIKTRGQQVTLSCSPISGHRSVSWYQQTPGQGLQFLFEYFSETQRNKGNFPGRFSGRQFSNSRSEMNVSTLELGDSALYLCASSWGPLKDTEAFFGQGTRLTVV.

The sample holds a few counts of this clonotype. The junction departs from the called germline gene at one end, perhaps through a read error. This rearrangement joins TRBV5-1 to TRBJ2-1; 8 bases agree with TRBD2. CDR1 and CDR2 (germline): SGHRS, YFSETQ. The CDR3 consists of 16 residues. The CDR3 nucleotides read TGCGCCAACAGCTTGGTCCCCGGGCTAGCGGGCAATGAGCAGTTCTTC. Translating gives CANSLVPGLAGNEQFF.

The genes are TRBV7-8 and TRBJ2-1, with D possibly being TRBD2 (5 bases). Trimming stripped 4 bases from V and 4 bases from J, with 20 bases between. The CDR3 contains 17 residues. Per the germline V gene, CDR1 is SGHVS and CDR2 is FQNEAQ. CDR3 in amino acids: CASSSYRPPRDYNEQFF. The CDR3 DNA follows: TGTGCCAGCAGCTCCTACCGGCCACCCCGGGATTACAATGAGCAGTTCTTC.

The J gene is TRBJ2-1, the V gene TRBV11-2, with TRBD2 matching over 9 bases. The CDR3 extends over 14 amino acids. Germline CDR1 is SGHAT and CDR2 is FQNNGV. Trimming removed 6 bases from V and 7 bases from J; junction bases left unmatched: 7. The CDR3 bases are TGTGCCAGCAGTACTTTGCGGGAGGGGAATGAGCAGTTCTTC. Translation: CASSTLREGNEQFF.